A single sample gave rise to the 25 T cell receptor beta chains below, sequenced in a study of cytomegalovirus exposure and HLA in healthy donors. 13 Jbeta primers and 60 Vbeta primers were used for the PCR. Clones were sequenced by immunoSEQ multiplex PCR, and TCRdb holds only the in-frame ones, with some missing. The table has around 190,000 clones, about four fifths seen once. The sequenced sample consisted of PBMCs. The receptors were sampled from a woman aged 50 to 60 in good health and CMV-seronegative.

The rearrangement links TRBV13 to TRBJ1-6, with D possibly TRBD1 on 5 matching bases. Germline CDR1 is PRHDT and CDR2 is FYEKMQ (reference sequence). The CDR3 is 16 amino acids. V was cut by 2 bases and J by 8 bases, with 16 bases left in between. In DNA form, the CDR3 reads TGTGCCAGCAGCTTACTTGGCTTCGGGGGGGATTCACCCCTCCACTTT. This sequence encodes CASSLLGFGGDSPLHF. Variable domain in full (rest from reference TRBV13 and TRBJ1-6): AAGVIQSPRHLIKEKRETATLKCYPIPRHDTVYWYQQGPGQDPQFLISFYEKMQSDKGSIPDRFSAQQFSDYHSELNMSSLELGDSALYFCASSLLGFGGDSPLHFGNGTRLTVT.

The chain uses TRBV5-5 and TRBJ2-5; TRBD2 aligns across 9 bases. This CDR3 has 16 amino acids. Per germline, CDR1 SGHKS and CDR2 YYEKEE (reference sequence). V dropped 2 bases and J dropped 4; count of bases not matched to a gene: 9. The CDR3 DNA follows: TGTGCCAGCAGCTTAAGGCTAGCGGGAAACACAGAGACCCAGTACTTC. Encoded protein: CASSLRLAGNTETQYF.

This chain links TRBV19 with TRBJ2-3, with 9 bases aligning to TRBD2. This CDR3 spans 14 amino acids. J lost 4 bases, V lost 8 bases, and 7 bases had no gene match. Germline lookup yields CDR1 LNHDA and CDR2 SQIVND (reference sequence). The CDR3 sequence is CASVPGLASDTQYF. The DNA of the CDR3 is TGTGCCAGTGTACCGGGACTAGCTTCAGATACGCAGTATTTT.

This rearrangement joins TRBV5-4 to TRBJ1-1; TRBD1 is a possible D gene (5 bases). CDR1 SGHNT and CDR2 YYREEE come from the germline V gene (reference sequence). Trimming removed 5 bases at V and 5 bases at J, with 22 bases between. The CDR3 covers 16 residues. In nucleotides, the CDR3 is TGTGCCAGCAGTGATAAGGGGTTATCCCAAAAGACTGAAGCTTTCTTT. It is translated as CASSDKGLSQKTEAFF.

This chain joins TRBV11-1 and TRBJ2-5, with D hard to call. The CDR3 consists of 15 residues. V gave up 0 bases and J gave up 2 bases, with 10 bases separating them. Germline CDR1 reads SGHAT; CDR2 reads FQDESV (reference sequence). The CDR3 DNA sequence: TGTGCCAGCAGCTTAGCGCGGAACGGACAAGAGACCCAGTACTTC. Translated: CASSLARNGQETQYF.

This chain links TRBV10-1 with TRBJ2-1; weak D call: TRBD2 (7 bases). The CDR3 has 15 amino acids. The V gene's germline CDR1 is WNHNN and CDR2 SYGVQD (reference sequence). With 4 bases removed from V and 3 bases from J, the gap between germline ends came to 13 bases. CDR3 nucleotide sequence: TGCGCCAGCAGTGTAGGGGGGGCCCGCTACAATGAGCAGTTCTTC. Amino acid sequence: CASSVGGARYNEQFF.

This clone has just one count. The CDR3 DNA follows: TGTGCCAGCAGCTTAGGGACTCTACTCGGTGAGCAGTACTTC. Its translation: CASSLGTLLGEQYF. The genes are TRBV5-6 and TRBJ2-5; the D gene is possibly TRBD2 (6 bases). Trimming removed 2 bases from V and 11 bases from J, with 19 bases in between. This CDR3 is 14 amino acids long. Per the germline V gene, CDR1 is SGHDT and CDR2 is YYEEEE.

This chain uses TRBV6-1 with TRBJ2-2; 12 bases align to TRBD2. Germline trimming cut 2 bases from V and 4 bases from J; bases unmatched to any gene: 5. The CDR3 sequence is 17 residues long. Per germline, CDR1 MNHNS and CDR2 SASEGT. CDR3 amino acids: CASSESWTSGVTGELFF. CDR3 in DNA: TGTGCCAGCAGTGAAAGTTGGACTAGCGGGGTCACCGGGGAGCTGTTTTTT.

This chain uses TRBV19 with TRBJ1-2, with D perhaps TRBD1 (5 bases). V lost 7 bases and J 8 bases, leaving 23 bases between the germline ends. This CDR3 has 15 residues. CDR1 is LNHDA, CDR2 SQIVND, per germline (reference sequence). The CDR3 nucleotides read TGTGCCAGTACCCCAGATCAGGGCTCCCGGAAGGGCTACACCTTC. Protein sequence: CASTPDQGSRKGYTF.

The chain employs TRBV28 and TRBJ1-4, with a tentative D call TRBD1 (6 bases). The germline V gene encodes CDR1 MDHEN and CDR2 SYDVKM. The CDR3 consists of 16 residues. Trimming took off 5 bases at V and 7 bases at J, with 20 bases between the two ends. CDR3 sequence reads: CASSAMGGGASEKLFF. The CDR3 nucleotides are TGTGCCAGCAGTGCTATGGGCGGGGGGGCAAGTGAAAAACTGTTTTTT. Filled out from reference TRBV28 and TRBJ1-4, the complete variable domain reads DVKVTQSSRYLVKRTGEKVFLECVQDMDHENMFWYRQDPGLGLRLIYFSYDVKMKEKGDIPEGYSVSREKKERFSLILESASTNQTSMYLCASSAMGGGASEKLFFGSGTQLSVL.

The genes are TRBV27 and TRBJ2-5; possible D gene TRBD1, 5 bases. TRBJ2-7 matches the DNA end more closely, so the J call is doubtful. This CDR3 has 14 amino acids. Per germline, CDR1 MNHEY and CDR2 SMNVEV (reference sequence). In nucleotides, the CDR3 is TGTGCCAGCATTGACAGTCCTGTTGCCTACGAGCAGTACTTC. Translating gives CASIDSPVAYEQYF.

The chain employs TRBV28 and TRBJ1-1, with TRBD1 identical over 9 bases. V dropped 4 bases and J dropped 0; count of bases not matched to a gene: 3. This CDR3 contains 15 residues. CDR1 is MDHEN and CDR2 is SYDVKM in the germline V gene. CDR3 DNA sequence: TGTGCCAGCAGTTGGGGACAGGGATTGAACACTGAAGCTTTCTTT. Amino acid sequence: CASSWGQGLNTEAFF. Together with reference TRBV28 and TRBJ1-1, the CDR3 gives the full variable domain: DVKVTQSSRYLVKRTGEKVFLECVQDMDHENMFWYRQDPGLGLRLIYFSYDVKMKEKGDIPEGYSVSREKKERFSLILESASTNQTSMYLCASSWGQGLNTEAFFGQGTRLTVV.

The V call is TRBV4-3, the J call TRBJ2-7; no clear D gene. This CDR3 comprises 13 residues. Trimming stripped 0 bases from V and 6 bases from J, with 9 bases between. Germline V lookup: CDR1 LGHNA, CDR2 YSLEER. The CDR3 reads CASSQDILSEQYF. The DNA of the CDR3 is TGCGCCAGCAGCCAAGATATTTTGAGCGAGCAGTACTTC.

The table lists this clone with a count of one. The rearrangement uses TRBV5-4 and TRBJ2-5, with TRBD1 identical over 7 bases. The J call is doubtful: the DNA matches TRBJ2-7 better. This CDR3 spans 14 amino acids. Germline V gene lookup returns CDR1 SGHNT and CDR2 YYREEE (reference sequence). The CDR3 region has the DNA TGTGCCAGCAGCTTGGGACAGGGAAACTACGAGCAGTACTTC. Translated: CASSLGQGNYEQYF.

The genes are TRBV28 and TRBJ2-7; 7 bases line up with TRBD1. V lost 5 bases and J lost 1; bases outside the gene matches: 8. Germline V gene data show CDR1 as MDHEN and CDR2 as SYDVKM. The CDR3 runs to 15 residues. The CDR3 coding sequence is TGTGCCAGCAGTCGAAGACAGGGCCCATCCTACGAGCAGTACTTC. Residues: CASSRRQGPSYEQYF.

This chain joins TRBV9 and TRBJ1-4, with a weak D call TRBD1 (6 bases). This CDR3 comprises 15 residues. The germline V gene has CDR1 SGDLS and CDR2 YYNGEE. V shed 4 bases and J shed 3 bases, with 13 bases lying between them. CDR3 sequence reads: CASSPRDNSNEKLFF. Here the CDR3 DNA reads TGTGCCAGCAGCCCCCGGGACAACTCTAATGAAAAACTGTTTTTT.

This clone was recorded a few times. The chain links TRBV7-7 to TRBJ2-5, with D possibly being TRBD1 (5 bases). CDR1 and CDR2 from the germline V gene are SSHAT and FNYEAQ (reference sequence). The CDR3 consists of 11 residues. CDR3 amino acids: CASSGTGTQYF. The CDR3 region has the DNA TGTGCTAGCTCTGGTACAGGGACCCAGTACTTC. The whole variable domain, filled in from reference TRBV7-7 and TRBJ2-5, reads GAGVSQSPRYKVTKRGQDVTLRCDPISSHATLYWYQQALGQGPEFLTYFNYEAQPDKSGLPSDRFSAERPEGSISTLTIQRTEQRDSAMYRCASSGTGTQYFGPGTRLLVL.

V is TRBV4-2 and J is TRBJ1-1; no clear D. The CDR3 loop spans 14 amino acids. Looked up from germline, CDR1 is LGHNA and CDR2 is YNFKEQ. V lost 5 bases to trimming and J lost 1 base, with 11 bases between them. In DNA, the CDR3 is TGTGCCAGCAGCTTGCCAGGCCCGAACACTGAAGCTTTCTTT. Protein product: CASSLPGPNTEAFF.

This clone was seen a few times. J is TRBJ2-7 and V is TRBV7-9; maybe TRBD2 (5 bases). The V gene lost 2 bases and the J gene lost 3 bases, with 14 bases spanning the gap. This CDR3 is 15 amino acids long. CDR1 and CDR2 from the germline V gene are SEHNR and FQNEAQ (reference sequence). The CDR3 protein is CASSLIGLASYEQYF. The CDR3 DNA sequence: TGTGCCAGCAGCTTAATAGGACTTGCCAGCTACGAGCAGTACTTC.

The rearrangement uses TRBV28 and TRBJ2-7; 8 bases are a match to TRBD2. V lost 5 bases and J lost 4; bases outside the gene matches: 7. The CDR3 runs to 14 residues. CDR1 and CDR2 from the germline V gene are MDHEN and SYDVKM. The CDR3 DNA is TGTGCCAGCAGTCCTCCCAGCGGGGGATACGAGCAGTACTTC. Encoded protein: CASSPPSGGYEQYF.

Only a few counts were recorded for this clone. The chain links TRBV7-9 to TRBJ2-1, with D maybe TRBD1 (6 bases). V lost 5 bases, J lost 5 bases, and 13 bases lay in between. In germline, CDR1 is SEHNR, CDR2 FQNEAQ (reference sequence). The CDR3 length is 14 residues. The CDR3 sequence: CASSKRTGNNEQFF. DNA for the CDR3: TGTGCCAGCAGCAAGAGAACAGGGAACAATGAGCAGTTCTTC.

This clone was detected only once. This rearrangement joins TRBV30 to TRBJ1-2; 9 positions match TRBD1. CDR1 GTSNPN and CDR2 SVGIG come from the germline V gene (reference sequence). V lost 1 base and J lost 6; bases outside the gene matches: 6. The CDR3 totals 14 residues. The chain's CDR3 is CAWSEDRGEHGYTF. CDR3 coding DNA: TGTGCCTGGAGTGAGGACAGGGGAGAACATGGCTACACCTTC.

This sequence joins TRBV30 and TRBJ2-2; 10 nucleotides line up with TRBD1. The V segment lost 5 bases and the J segment 0 bases; nucleotides outside the gene matches: 0. CDR1 is GTSNPN and CDR2 is SVGIG in the germline V gene (reference sequence). CDR3 size: 14 residues. CDR3 sequence reads: CAWGQGANTGELFF. Written as DNA, the CDR3 is TGTGCCTGGGGACAGGGGGCGAACACCGGGGAGCTGTTTTTT.

The chain employs TRBV18 and TRBJ1-5; tentative D call: TRBD1 (5 bases). Germline V gives CDR1 KGHSH, CDR2 LQKENI. The CDR3 covers 14 residues. Trimming took off 5 bases at V and 7 bases at J, with 15 bases between the two ends. The CDR3 sequence is CASSEDRMGQPQHF. The DNA for the CDR3 is TGTGCCAGCTCAGAAGACAGAATGGGACAGCCCCAGCATTTT.

The V and J genes are TRBV6-5 and TRBJ2-2, with D possibly matching TRBD1 (6 bases). V was clipped by 4 bases and J by 0 bases, with 12 bases between them. Germline V gives CDR1 MNHEY, CDR2 SVGAGI. This CDR3 has 16 residues. The CDR3 loop reads CASSSTGTTNTGELFF. CDR3 sequence (DNA): TGTGCCAGCAGTTCCACCGGGACAACGAACACCGGGGAGCTGTTTTTT.